This T cell receptor beta chain is from a study of T cells after yellow fever vaccination. General study findings and limits: The study found a weaker secondary response that peaked faster, day 5 versus 15. Booster sampling recovered most clones from primary vaccination (96% CD4, approximately 90% CD8). FACS-sorted repertoires might harbor abundant contaminating clonotypes from the bulk population.

TCR cDNA was made by 5'RACE template switching, adding a universal primer site and UMIs. TCRdb re-called the 5' RACE reads through MiXCR, storing one row per CDR3 protein. The sample has some 290,000 distinct CDR3 sequences, about 10% seen once. This clonotype has just a few counts. Its antigen remains unidentified. Trimming left V 6 bases short and J 2 bases short, with 8 bases between. Germline V gene sequence: CDR1 SGHTA, CDR2 FQGNSA. This CDR3 is built from 13 residues. This receptor was identified in a man aged 18-30 years who received the YFV17D yellow fever vaccine. The chain combines TRBV7-2 with TRBJ1-5, with D unresolved. The sequences come from CD4+ T cells sorted from PBMCs, collected 45 days after the yellow fever booster vaccination. The CDR3 loop reads CASRPGRNQPQHF. CDR3 in DNA: TGTGCCAGCAGGCCCGGACGCAATCAGCCCCAGCATTTT.